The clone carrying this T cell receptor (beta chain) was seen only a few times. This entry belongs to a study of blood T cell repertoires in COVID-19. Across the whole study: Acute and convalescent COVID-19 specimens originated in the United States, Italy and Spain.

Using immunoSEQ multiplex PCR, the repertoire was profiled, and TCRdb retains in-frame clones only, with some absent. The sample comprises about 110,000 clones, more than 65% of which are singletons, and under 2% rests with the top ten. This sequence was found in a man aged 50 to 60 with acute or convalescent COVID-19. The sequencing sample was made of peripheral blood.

CDR3 in amino acids: CASSISGGSSDTQYF. The CDR3, as DNA: TGTGCCAGTAGTATAAGCGGGGGCTCTTCAGATACGCAGTATTTT. The chain has TRBV19 and TRBJ2-3; 8 bases map to TRBD2. The germline V gene has CDR1 LNHDA and CDR2 SQIVND (reference sequence). The CDR3 loop spans 15 amino acids. The ends lost 2 bases at V and 4 bases at J; junction bases unmatched: 5. Complete variable domain (other parts from reference TRBV19 and TRBJ2-3): DGGITQSPKYLFRKEGQNVTLSCEQNLNHDAMYWYRQDPGQGLRLIYYSQIVNDFQKGDIAEGYSVSREKKESFPLTVTSAQKNPTAFYLCASSISGGSSDTQYFGPGTRLTVL.